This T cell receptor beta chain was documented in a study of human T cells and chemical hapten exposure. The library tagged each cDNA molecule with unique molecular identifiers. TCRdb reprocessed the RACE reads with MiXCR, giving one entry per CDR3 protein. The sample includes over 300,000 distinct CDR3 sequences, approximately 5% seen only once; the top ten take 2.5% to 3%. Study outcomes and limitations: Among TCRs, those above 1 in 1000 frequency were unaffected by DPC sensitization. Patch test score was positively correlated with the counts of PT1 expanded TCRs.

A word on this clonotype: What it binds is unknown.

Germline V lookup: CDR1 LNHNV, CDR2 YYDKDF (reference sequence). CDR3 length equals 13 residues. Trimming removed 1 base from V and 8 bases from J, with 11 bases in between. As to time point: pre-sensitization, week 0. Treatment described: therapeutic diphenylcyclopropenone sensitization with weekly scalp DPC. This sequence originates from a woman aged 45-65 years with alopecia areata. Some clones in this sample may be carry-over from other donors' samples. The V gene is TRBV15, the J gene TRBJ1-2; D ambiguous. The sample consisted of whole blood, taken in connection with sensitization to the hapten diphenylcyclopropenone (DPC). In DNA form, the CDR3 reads TGTGCCACCAGCAGAGTTAAGGGCTTCGGCTACACCTTC. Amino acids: CATSRVKGFGYTF. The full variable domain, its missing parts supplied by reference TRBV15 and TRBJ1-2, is DAMVIQNPRYQVTQFGKPVTLSCSQTLNHNVMYWYQQKSSQAPKLLFHYYDKDFNNEADTPDNFQSRRPNTSFCFLDIRSPGLGDTAMYLCATSRVKGFGYTFGSGTRLTVV.